The sequence of this TCR beta chain was determined in a study of control samples from healthy donors and cancer patients. Only in-frame clones appear in the TCRdb table, and some are missing; sequencing was by immunoSEQ multiplex PCR. The table records about 93,000 clones, about 87% of them present only once. This CDR3 spans 15 amino acids. The germline V gene encodes CDR1 SGHTS and CDR2 YDEGEE. The ends were cut back, 0 bases at V and 0 bases at J, with 9 bases in the middle. The clonotype was recovered from a woman between 65 and 79 years old in good health. V is TRBV5-8 and J is TRBJ1-2; D gene unclear. Material for sequencing was blood. Here the CDR3 DNA reads TGTGCCAGCAGCTTGGTGACGGGCCCTAACTATGGCTACACCTTC. Translating gives CASSLVTGPNYGYTF.